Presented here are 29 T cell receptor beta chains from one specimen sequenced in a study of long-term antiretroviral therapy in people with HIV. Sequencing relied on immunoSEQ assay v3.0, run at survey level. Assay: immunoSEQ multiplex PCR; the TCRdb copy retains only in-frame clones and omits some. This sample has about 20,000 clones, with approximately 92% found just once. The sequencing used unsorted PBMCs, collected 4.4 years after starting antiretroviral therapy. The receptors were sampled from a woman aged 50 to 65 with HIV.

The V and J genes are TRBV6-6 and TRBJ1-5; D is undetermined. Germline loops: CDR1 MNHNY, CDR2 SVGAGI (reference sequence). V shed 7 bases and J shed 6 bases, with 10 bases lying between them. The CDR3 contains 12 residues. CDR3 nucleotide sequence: TGTGCCAGCAATCGGTTGGGTCAGCCCCAGCATTTT. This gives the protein CASNRLGQPQHF.

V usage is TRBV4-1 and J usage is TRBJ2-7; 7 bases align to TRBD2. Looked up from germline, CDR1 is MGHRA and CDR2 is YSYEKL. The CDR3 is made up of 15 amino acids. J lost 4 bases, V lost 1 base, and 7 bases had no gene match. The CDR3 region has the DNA TGCGCCAGCAGCCAAGGCCGTCTAGCGGTATACGAGCAGTACTTC. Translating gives CASSQGRLAVYEQYF.

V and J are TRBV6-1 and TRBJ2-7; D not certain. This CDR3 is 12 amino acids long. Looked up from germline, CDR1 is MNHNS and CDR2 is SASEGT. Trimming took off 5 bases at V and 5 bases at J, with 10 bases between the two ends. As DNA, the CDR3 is TGTGCCAGCAGTCCAGAGGTTAACGAGCAGTACTTC. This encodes CASSPEVNEQYF.

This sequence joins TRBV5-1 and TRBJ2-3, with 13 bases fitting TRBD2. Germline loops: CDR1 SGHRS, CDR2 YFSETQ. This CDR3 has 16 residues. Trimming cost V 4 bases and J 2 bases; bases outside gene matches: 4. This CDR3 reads CASSLTSGGPTDTQYF. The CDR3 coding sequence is TGCGCCAGCAGCCTGACTAGCGGGGGGCCCACAGATACGCAGTATTTT.

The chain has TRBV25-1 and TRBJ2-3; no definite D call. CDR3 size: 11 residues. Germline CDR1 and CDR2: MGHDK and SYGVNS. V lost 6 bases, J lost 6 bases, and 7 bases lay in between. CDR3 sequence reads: CASRSKDTQYF. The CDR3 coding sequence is TGTGCCAGCAGGAGTAAGGATACGCAGTATTTT. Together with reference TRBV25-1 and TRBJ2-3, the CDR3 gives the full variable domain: EADIYQTPRYLVIGTGKKITLECSQTMGHDKMYWYQQDPGMELHLIHYSYGVNSTEKGDLSSESTVSRIRTEHFPLTLESARPSHTSQYLCASRSKDTQYFGPGTRLTVL.

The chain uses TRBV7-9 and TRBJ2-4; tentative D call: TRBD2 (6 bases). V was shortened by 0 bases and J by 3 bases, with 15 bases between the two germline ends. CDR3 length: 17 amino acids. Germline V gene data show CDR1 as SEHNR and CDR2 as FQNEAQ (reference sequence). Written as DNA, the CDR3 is TGTGCCAGCAGCTTAGCGGGACTTGGGAAGGACAAAAACATTCAGTACTTC. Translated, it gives CASSLAGLGKDKNIQYF. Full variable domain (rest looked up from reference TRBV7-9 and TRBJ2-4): DTGVSQNPRHKITKRGQNVTFRCDPISEHNRLYWYRQTLGQGPEFLTYFQNEAQLEKSRLLSDRFSAERPKGSFSTLEIQRTEQGDSAMYLCASSLAGLGKDKNIQYFGAGTRLSVL.

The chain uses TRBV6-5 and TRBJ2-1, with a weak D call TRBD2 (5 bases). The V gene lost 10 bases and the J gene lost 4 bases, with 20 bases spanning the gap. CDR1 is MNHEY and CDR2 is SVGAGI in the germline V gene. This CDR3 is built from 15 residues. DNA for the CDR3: TGTGCCACCCTCGACTACCGTGGTCGATACAATGAGCAGTTCTTC. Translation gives CATLDYRGRYNEQFF.

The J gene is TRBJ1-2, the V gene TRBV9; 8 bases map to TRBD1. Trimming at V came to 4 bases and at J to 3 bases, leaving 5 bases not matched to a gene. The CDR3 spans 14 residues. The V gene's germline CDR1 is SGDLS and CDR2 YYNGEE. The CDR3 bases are TGTGCCAGCAGCCCCCGGACAGGGCACTATGGCTACACCTTC. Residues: CASSPRTGHYGYTF.

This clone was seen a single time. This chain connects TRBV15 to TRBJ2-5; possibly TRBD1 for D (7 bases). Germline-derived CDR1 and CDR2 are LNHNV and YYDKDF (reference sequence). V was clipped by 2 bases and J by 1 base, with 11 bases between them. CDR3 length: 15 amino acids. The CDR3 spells CATSRQGGLQETQYF. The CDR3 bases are TGTGCCACCAGCAGACAGGGGGGACTCCAAGAGACCCAGTACTTC.

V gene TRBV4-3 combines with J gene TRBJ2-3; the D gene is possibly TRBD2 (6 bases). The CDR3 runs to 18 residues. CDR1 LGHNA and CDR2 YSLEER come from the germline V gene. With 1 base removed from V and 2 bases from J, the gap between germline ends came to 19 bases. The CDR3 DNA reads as TGCGCCAGCAGCCAAGGAGTTGGCGGGGTTGGGTCCACAGATACGCAGTATTTT. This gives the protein CASSQGVGGVGSTDTQYF.

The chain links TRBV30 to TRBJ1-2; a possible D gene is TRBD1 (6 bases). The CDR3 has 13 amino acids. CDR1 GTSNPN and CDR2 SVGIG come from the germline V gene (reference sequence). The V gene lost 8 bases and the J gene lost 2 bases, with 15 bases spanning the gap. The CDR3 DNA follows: TGTGCCGAAGGGGGGCCCGGGAACTATGGCTACACCTTC. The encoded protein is CAEGGPGNYGYTF.

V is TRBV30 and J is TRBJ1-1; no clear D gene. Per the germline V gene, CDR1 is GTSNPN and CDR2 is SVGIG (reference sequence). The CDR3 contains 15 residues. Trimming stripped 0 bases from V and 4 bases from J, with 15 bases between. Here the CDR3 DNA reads TGTGCCTGGAGTGTAGGTAACGCCATAAGCACTGAAGCTTTCTTT. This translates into CAWSVGNAISTEAFF.

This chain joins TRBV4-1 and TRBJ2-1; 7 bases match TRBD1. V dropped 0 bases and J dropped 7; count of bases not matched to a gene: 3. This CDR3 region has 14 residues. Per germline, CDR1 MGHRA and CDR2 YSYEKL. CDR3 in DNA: TGCGCCAGCAGCCAAGATCAGACAGGGAATGAGCAGTTCTTC. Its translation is CASSQDQTGNEQFF.

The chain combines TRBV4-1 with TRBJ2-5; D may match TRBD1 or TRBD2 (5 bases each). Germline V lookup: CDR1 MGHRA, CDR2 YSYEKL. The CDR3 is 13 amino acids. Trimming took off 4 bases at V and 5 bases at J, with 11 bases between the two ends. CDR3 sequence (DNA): TGCGCCAGCAGCCCGGCCGGGGCTGAGACCCAGTACTTC. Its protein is CASSPAGAETQYF.

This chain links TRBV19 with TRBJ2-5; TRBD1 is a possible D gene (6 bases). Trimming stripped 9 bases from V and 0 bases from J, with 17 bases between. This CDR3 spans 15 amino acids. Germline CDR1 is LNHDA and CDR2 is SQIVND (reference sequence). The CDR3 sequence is CASRNFGQNQETQYF. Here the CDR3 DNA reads TGTGCCAGCCGTAATTTTGGACAGAACCAAGAGACCCAGTACTTC.

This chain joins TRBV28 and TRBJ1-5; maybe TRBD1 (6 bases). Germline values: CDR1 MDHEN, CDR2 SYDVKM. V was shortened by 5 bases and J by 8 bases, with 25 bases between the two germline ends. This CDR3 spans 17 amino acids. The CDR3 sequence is CASSPGTYYAAREPQHF. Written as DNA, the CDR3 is TGTGCCAGCAGTCCCGGGACATACTACGCAGCCAGGGAGCCCCAGCATTTT.

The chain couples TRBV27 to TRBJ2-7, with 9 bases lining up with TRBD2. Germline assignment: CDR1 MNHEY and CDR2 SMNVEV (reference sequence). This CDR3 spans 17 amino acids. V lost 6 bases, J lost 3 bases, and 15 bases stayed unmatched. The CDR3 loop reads CASRTITGRGGLYEQYF. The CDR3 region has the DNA TGTGCCAGCAGGACGATCACGGGGCGGGGGGGCCTCTACGAGCAGTACTTC.

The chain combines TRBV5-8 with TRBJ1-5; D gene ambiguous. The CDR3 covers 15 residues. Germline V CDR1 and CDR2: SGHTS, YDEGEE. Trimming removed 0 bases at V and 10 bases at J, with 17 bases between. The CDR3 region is CASSLGIRFVEPQHF. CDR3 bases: TGTGCCAGCAGCTTGGGGATAAGGTTCGTTGAACCCCAGCATTTT.

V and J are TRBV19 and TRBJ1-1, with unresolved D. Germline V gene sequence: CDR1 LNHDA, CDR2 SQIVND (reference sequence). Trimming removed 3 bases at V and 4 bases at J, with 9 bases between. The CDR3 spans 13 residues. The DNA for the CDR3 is TGTGCCAGTAGTATGAGGGCAGGCACTGAAGCTTTCTTT. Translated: CASSMRAGTEAFF.

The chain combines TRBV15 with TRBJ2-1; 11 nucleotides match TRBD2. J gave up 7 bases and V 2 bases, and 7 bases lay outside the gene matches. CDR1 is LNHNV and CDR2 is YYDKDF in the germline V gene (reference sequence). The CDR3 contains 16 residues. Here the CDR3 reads CATSRPIAGGHNEQFF. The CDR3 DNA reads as TGTGCCACCAGCAGACCAATAGCGGGGGGGCATAATGAGCAGTTCTTC.

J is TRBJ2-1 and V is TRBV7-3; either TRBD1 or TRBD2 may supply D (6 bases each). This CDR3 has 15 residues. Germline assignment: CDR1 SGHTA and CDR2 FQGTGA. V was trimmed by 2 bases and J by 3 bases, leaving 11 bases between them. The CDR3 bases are TGTGCCAGCAGCTTAGGAGGGGGGCGCTACAATGAGCAGTTCTTC. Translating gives CASSLGGGRYNEQFF.

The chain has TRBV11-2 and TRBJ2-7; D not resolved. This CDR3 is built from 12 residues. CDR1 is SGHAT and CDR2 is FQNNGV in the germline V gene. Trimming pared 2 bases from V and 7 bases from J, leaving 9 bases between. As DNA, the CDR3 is TGTGCCAGCAGCTTACTGGGTTTAGAGCAGTACTTC. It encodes CASSLLGLEQYF. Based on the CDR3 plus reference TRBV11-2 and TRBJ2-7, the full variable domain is EAGVAQSPRYKIIEKRQSVAFWCNPISGHATLYWYQQILGQGPKLLIQFQNNGVVDDSQLPKDRFSAERLKGVDSTLKIQPAKLEDSAVYLCASSLLGLEQYFGPGTRLTVT.

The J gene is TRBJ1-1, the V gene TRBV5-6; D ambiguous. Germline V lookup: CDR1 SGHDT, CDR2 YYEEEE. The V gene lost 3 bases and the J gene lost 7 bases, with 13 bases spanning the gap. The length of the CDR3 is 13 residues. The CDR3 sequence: CASSSPLGFEAFF. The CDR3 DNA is TGTGCCAGCAGCTCCCCGCTCGGCTTTGAAGCTTTCTTT.

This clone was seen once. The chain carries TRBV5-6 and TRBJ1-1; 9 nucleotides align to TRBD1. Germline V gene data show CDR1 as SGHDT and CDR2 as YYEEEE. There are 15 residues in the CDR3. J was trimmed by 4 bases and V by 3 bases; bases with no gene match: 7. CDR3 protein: CASSWGQGSGTEAFF. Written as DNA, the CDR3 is TGTGCCAGCAGCTGGGGACAGGGCTCGGGCACTGAAGCTTTCTTT.

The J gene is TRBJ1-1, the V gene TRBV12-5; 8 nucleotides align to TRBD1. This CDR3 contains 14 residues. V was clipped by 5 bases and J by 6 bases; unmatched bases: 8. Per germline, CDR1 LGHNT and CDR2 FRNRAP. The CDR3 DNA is TGTGCTAGTGGTATCCCGGGACAGGTAGCTGAAGCTTTCTTT. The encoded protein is CASGIPGQVAEAFF.

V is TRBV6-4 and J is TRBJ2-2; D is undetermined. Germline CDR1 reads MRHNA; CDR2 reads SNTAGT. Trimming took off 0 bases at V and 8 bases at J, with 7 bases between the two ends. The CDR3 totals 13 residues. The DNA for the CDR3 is TGTGCCAGCAGTGACTCTGGGGAAGGGGAGCTGTTTTTT. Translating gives CASSDSGEGELFF.

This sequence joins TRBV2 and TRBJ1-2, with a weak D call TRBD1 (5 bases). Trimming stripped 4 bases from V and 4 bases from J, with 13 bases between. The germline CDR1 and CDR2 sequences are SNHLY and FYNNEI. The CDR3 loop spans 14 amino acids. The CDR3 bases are TGTGCCAGCAGTGTTCAGGGCCTACCCTATGGCTACACCTTC. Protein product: CASSVQGLPYGYTF.

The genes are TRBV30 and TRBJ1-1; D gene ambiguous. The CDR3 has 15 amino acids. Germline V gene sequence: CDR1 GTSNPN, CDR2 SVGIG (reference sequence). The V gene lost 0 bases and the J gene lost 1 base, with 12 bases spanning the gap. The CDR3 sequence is CAWSVFPTPNTEAFF. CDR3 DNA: TGTGCCTGGAGTGTATTCCCGACCCCGAACACTGAAGCTTTCTTT.

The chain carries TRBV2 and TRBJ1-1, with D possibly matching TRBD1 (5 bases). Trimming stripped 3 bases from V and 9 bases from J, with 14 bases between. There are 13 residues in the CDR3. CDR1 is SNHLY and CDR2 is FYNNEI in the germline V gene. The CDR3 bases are TGTGCCAGCAGTGACCTCCCGACAGAGAAAGCTTTCTTT. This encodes CASSDLPTEKAFF.